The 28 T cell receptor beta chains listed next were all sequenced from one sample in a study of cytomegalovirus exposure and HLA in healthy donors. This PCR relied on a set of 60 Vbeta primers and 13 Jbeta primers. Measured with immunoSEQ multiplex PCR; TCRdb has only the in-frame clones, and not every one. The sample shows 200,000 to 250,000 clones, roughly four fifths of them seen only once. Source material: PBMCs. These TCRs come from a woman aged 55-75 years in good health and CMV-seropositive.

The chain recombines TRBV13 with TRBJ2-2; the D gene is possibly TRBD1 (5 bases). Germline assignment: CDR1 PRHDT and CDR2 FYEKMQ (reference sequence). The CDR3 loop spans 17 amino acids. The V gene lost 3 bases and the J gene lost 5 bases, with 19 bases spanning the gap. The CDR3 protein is CASSLGHGAGMTGELFF. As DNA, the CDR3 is TGTGCCAGCAGCTTGGGTCATGGGGCTGGGATGACCGGGGAGCTGTTTTTT.

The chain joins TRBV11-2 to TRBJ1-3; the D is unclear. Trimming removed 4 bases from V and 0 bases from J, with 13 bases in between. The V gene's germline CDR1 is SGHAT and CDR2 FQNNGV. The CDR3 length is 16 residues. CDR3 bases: TGTGCCAGCAGCTCCCTCCTCAGCGGCTCTGGAAACACCATATATTTT. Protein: CASSSLLSGSGNTIYF.

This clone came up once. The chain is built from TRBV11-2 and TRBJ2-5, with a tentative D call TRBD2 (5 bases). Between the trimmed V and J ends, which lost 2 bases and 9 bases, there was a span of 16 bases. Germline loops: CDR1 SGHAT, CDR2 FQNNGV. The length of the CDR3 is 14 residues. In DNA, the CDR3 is TGTGCCAGCAGCTTAAGTATGGCCCCGGAGGCCCAGTACTTC. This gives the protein CASSLSMAPEAQYF.

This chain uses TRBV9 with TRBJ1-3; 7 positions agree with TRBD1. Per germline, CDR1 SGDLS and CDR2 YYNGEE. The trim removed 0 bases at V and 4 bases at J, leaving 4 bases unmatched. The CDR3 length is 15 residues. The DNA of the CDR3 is TGTGCCAGCAGCGTAGCTGGGGGACAGGGAAACACCATATATTTT. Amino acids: CASSVAGGQGNTIYF.

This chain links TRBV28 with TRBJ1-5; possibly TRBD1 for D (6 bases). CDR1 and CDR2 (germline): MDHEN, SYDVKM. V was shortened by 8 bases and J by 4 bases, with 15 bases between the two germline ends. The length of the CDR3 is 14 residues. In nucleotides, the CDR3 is TGTGCCAGCTATAACAGGGTGGTGAATCAGCCCCAGCATTTT. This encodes CASYNRVVNQPQHF.

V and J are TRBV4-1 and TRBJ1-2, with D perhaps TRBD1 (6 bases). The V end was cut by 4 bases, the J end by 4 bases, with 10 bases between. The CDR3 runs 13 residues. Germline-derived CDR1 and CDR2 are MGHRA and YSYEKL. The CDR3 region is CASSPRQVYGYTF. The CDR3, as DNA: TGCGCCAGCAGCCCTCGACAGGTCTATGGCTACACCTTC.

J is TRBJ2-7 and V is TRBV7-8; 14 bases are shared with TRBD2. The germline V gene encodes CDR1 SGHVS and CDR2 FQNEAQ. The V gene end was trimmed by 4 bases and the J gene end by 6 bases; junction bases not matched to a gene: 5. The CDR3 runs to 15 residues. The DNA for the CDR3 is TGTGCCAGCAGCTCGACTAGCGGGAGGGCCGTCGAGCAGTACTTC. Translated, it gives CASSSTSGRAVEQYF.

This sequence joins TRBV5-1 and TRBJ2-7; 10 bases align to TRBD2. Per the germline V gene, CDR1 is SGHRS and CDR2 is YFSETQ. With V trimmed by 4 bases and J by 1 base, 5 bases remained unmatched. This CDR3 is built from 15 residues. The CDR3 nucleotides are TGCGCCAGCAGCCTCCGGGGACTAGCGTCCTACGAGCAGTACTTC. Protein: CASSLRGLASYEQYF.

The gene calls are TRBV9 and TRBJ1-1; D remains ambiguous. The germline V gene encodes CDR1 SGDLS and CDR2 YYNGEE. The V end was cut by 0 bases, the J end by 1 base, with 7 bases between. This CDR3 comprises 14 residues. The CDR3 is CASSVDLPNTEAFF. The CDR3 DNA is TGTGCCAGCAGCGTAGATCTTCCGAACACTGAAGCTTTCTTT.

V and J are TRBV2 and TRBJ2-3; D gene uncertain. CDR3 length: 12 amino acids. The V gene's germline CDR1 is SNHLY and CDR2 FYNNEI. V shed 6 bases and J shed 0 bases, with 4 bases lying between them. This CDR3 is CASSFSTDTQYF. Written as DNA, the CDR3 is TGTGCCAGCAGCTTTAGCACAGATACGCAGTATTTT.

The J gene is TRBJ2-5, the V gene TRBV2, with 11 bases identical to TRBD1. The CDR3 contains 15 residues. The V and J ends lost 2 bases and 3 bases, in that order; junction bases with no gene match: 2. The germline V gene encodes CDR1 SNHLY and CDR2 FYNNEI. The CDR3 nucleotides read TGTGCCAGCAGTGAACCGGGACAGGGGGAAGAGACCCAGTACTTC. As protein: CASSEPGQGEETQYF.

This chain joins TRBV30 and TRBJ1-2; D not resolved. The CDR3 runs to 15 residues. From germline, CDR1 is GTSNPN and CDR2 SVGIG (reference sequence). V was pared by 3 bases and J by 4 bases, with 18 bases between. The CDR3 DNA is TGTGCCTGGAGCCACCCTCTGGGCATTATCTATGGCTACACCTTC. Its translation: CAWSHPLGIIYGYTF.

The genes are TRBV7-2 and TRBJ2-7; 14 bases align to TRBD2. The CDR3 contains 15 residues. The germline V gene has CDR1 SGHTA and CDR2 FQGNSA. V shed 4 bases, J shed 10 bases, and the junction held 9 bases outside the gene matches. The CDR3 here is CASSSPGLAGVEQYF. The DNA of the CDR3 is TGTGCCAGCAGCTCACCGGGACTAGCGGGAGTAGAACAGTACTTC.

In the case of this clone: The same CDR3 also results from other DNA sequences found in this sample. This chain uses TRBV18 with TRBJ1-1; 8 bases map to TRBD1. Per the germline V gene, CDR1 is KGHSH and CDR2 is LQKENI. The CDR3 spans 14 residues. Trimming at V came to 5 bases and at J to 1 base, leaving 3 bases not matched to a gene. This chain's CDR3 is CASSNRGKNTEAFF. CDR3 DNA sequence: TGTGCCAGCTCAAACAGGGGGAAGAACACTGAAGCTTTCTTT.

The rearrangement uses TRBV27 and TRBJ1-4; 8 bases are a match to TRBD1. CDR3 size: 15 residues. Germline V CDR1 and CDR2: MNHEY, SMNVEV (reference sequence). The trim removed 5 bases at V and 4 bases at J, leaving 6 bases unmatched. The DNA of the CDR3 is TGTGCCAGCAGTCAGACAGGGGAAATTAATGAAAAACTGTTTTTT. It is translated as CASSQTGEINEKLFF.

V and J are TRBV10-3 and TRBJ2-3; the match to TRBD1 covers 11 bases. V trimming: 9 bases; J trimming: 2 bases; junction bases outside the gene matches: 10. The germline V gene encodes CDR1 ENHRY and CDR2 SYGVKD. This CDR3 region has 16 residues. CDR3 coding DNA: TGTGCCATAACAACCGGGACAGGGGGTGACACAGATACGCAGTATTTT. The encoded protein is CAITTGTGGDTDTQYF.

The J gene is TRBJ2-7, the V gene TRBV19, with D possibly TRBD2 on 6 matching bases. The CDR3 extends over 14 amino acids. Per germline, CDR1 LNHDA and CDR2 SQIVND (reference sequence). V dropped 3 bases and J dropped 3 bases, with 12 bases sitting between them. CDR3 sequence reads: CASSMGSGHYEQYF. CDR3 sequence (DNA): TGTGCCAGTAGTATGGGTAGCGGCCACTACGAGCAGTACTTC.

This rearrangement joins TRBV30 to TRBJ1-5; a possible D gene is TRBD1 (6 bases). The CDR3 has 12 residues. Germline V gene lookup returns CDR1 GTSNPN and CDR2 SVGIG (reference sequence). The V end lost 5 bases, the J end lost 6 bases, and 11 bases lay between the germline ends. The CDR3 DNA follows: TGTGCCTGGGGTACAGGGCGTCAGCCCCAGCATTTT. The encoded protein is CAWGTGRQPQHF.

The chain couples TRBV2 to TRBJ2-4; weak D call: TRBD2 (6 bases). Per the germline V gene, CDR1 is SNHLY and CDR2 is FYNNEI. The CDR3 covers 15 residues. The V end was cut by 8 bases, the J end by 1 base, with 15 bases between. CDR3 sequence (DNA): TGTGCCAGCCTAGTGGACGGAGGGGCCAAAAACATTCAGTACTTC. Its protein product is CASLVDGGAKNIQYF.

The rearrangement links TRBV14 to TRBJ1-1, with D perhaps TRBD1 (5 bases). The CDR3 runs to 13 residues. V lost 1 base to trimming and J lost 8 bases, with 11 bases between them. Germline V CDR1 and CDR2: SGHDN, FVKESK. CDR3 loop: CASSQVSTGEAFF. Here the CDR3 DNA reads TGTGCCAGCAGCCAAGTAAGTACAGGAGAAGCTTTCTTT.

The CDR3 DNA reads as TGTGCCTGTTTAGCGGGTAGCACAGATACGCAGTATTTT. This encodes CACLAGSTDTQYF. This chain joins TRBV30 and TRBJ2-3; 7 bases are shared with TRBD2. Germline values: CDR1 GTSNPN, CDR2 SVGIG (reference sequence). J was trimmed by 0 bases and V by 6 bases; bases with no gene match: 3. This CDR3 has 13 residues.

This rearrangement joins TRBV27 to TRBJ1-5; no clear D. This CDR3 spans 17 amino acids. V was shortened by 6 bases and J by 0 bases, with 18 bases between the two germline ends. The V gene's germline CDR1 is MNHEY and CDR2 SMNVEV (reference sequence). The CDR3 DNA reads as TGTGCCAGCAGCCTAGGAGCGGATTGGGATAGCAATCAGCCCCAGCATTTT. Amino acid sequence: CASSLGADWDSNQPQHF.

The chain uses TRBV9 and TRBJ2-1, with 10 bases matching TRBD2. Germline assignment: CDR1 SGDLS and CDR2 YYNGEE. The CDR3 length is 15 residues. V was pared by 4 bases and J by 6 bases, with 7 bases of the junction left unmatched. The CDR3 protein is CASSSGLAALNEQFF. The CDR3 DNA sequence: TGTGCCAGCAGCTCCGGACTAGCGGCGCTCAATGAGCAGTTCTTC.

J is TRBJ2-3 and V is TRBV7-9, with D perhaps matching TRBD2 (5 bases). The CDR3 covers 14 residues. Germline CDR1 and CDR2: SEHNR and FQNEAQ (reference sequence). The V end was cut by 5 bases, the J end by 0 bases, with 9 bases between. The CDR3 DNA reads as TGTGCCAGCAGCGCGGCTAGCAGCACAGATACGCAGTATTTT. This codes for CASSAASSTDTQYF.

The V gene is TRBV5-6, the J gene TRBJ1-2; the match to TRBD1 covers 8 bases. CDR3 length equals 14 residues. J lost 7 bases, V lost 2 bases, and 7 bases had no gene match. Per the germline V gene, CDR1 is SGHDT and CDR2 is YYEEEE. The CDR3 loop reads CASSFRTGSPGYTF. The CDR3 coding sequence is TGTGCCAGCAGCTTCCGGACAGGGTCCCCTGGCTACACCTTC.

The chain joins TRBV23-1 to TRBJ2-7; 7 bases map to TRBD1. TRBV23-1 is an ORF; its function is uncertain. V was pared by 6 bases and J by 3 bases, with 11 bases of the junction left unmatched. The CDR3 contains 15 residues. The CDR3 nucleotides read TGCGCCAGCAGCCCCGACAGGGTTCGTCTCTACGAGCAGTACTTC. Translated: CASSPDRVRLYEQYF.

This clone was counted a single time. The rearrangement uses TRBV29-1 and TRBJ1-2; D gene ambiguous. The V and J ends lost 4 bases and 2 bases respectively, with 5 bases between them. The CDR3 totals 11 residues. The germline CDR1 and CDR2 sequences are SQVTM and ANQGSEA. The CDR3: CSVGVNYGYTF. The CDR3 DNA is TGCAGCGTTGGAGTAAACTATGGCTACACCTTC.

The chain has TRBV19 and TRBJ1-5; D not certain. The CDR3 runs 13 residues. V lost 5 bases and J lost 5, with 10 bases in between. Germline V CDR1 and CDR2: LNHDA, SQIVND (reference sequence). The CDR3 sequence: CASSLMQDQPQHF. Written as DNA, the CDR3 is TGTGCCAGTAGTCTGATGCAGGATCAGCCCCAGCATTTT.